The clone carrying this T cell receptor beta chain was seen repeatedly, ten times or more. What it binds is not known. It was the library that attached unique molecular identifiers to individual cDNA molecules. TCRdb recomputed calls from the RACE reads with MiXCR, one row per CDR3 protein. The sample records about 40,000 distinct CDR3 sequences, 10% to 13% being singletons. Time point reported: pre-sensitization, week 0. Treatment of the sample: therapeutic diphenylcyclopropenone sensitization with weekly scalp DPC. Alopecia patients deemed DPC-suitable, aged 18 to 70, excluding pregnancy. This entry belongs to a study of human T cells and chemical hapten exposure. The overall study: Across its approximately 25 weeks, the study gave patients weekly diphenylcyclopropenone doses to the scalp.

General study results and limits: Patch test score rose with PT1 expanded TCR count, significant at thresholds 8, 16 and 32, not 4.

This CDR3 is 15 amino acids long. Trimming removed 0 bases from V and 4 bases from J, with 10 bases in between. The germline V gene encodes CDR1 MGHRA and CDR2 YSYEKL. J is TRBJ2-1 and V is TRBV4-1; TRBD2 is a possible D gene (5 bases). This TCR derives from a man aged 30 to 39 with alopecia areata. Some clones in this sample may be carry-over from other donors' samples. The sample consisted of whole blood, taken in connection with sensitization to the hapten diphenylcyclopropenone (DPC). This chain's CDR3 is CASSQEAELYNEQFF. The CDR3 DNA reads TGCGCCAGCAGCCAAGAAGCGGAGCTTTACAATGAGCAGTTCTTC.